This T cell receptor (beta chain) was sequenced for a study of neoadjuvant nivolumab and ipilimumab in lung cancer. Regarding the study as a whole: From pretherapy to surgery, tumor richness and clonality rose with dual therapy. Higher pretherapy blood TCR richness went with higher resected-tumor richness. Resected tumors had greater TCR richness and clonality than uninvolved lung.

A single count supports this clone. Its target is unknown. Method: immunoSEQ multiplex PCR; TCRdb's copy keeps in-frame clones and lacks some. The table lists over 25,000 clones, roughly 76% of them singletons. In germline, CDR1 is MGHRA, CDR2 YSYEKL. The germline V and J ends were trimmed by 0 bases and 0 bases, with 12 bases remaining between them. CDR3 size: 17 residues. V gene TRBV4-1 combines with J gene TRBJ2-1; D possibly corresponds to TRBD1 (5 bases). This clonotype was obtained from an adult with non-small cell lung cancer. The input for sequencing was tumor tissue, taken after neoadjuvant nivolumab, alone or with ipilimumab, at or shortly before surgery. The CDR3 region is CASSQDQSRVSYNEQFF. CDR3 DNA sequence: TGCGCCAGCAGCCAAGATCAGAGCAGGGTCTCCTACAATGAGCAGTTCTTC.